Each of the 30 T cell receptor beta chains below was sequenced from the same sample in a study of T cell changes during pregnancy in multiple sclerosis. Libraries were prepared by immunoSEQ multiplex PCR; TCRdb keeps only in-frame clonotypes and omits some of them. Of 35,000 to 45,000 clones listed, about nine tenths are singletons. Sequenced here: CD4+ T cells from peripheral blood mononuclear cells, sampled in the second trimester of pregnancy. These receptors originate from a female donor in good health, enrolled as a control in a pregnancy study.

This clone was found once. The rearrangement uses TRBV30 and TRBJ2-2, with 14 bases matching TRBD2. This CDR3 is built from 20 residues. CDR1 GTSNPN and CDR2 SVGIG come from the germline V gene (reference sequence). With 1 base clipped from V and 4 bases from J, the junction kept 14 bases outside the gene matches. The CDR3 region has the DNA TGTGCCTGGAGTGAAACCCCCCCCGGACTAGCGGGGGGCGGCACCGGGGAGCTGTTTTTT. Translating gives CAWSETPPGLAGGGTGELFF.

This clone was found once. This chain links TRBV7-8 with TRBJ2-6; TRBD2 matches 12 bases. The germline CDR1 and CDR2 sequences are SGHVS and FQNEAQ. The ends lost 4 bases at V and 1 base at J; junction bases unmatched: 8. The length of the CDR3 is 19 residues. Here the CDR3 reads CASSWRLAGVSSGANVLTF. In DNA form, the CDR3 reads TGTGCCAGCAGCTGGAGACTAGCGGGGGTTTCTTCTGGGGCCAACGTCCTGACTTTC.

The V call is TRBV18, the J call TRBJ1-2, with 8 bases that match TRBD1. Germline V lookup: CDR1 KGHSH, CDR2 LQKENI. The J segment lost 0 bases and the V segment lost 3 bases, leaving 6 bases of the junction unmatched. The CDR3 spans 16 residues. The CDR3 DNA follows: TGTGCCAGCTCACCGGACAGGGAGGGAGCTAACTATGGCTACACCTTC. Translation gives CASSPDREGANYGYTF.

Note on this clone: The junction and the germline gene differ at one end; a read error may be behind it. This sequence joins TRBV5-8 and TRBJ2-5, with TRBD2 as a possible D gene (5 bases). The length of the CDR3 is 12 residues. The germline CDR1 and CDR2 sequences are SGHTS and YDEGEE. The CDR3 here is CASSSTPGPGNF. In DNA form, the CDR3 reads TGTGCCAGCAGTTCGACCCCCGGCCCGGGGAACTTC. The whole variable domain, remainder taken from reference TRBV5-8 and TRBJ2-5, is EAGVTQSPTHLIKTRGQQATLRCSPISGHTSVYWYQQALGLGLQFLLWYDEGEERNRGNFPPRFSGRQFPNYSSELNVNALELEDSALYLCASSSTPGPGNFGPGTRLLVL.

V and J are TRBV7-2 and TRBJ2-1; 11 bases match TRBD2. The trim removed 5 bases at V and 8 bases at J, leaving 8 bases unmatched. CDR1 and CDR2 from the germline V gene are SGHTA and FQGNSA. The length of the CDR3 is 15 residues. CDR3 sequence: CASSVLAGVLYEQFF. The CDR3, as DNA: TGTGCCAGCAGCGTACTAGCGGGAGTTTTGTATGAGCAGTTCTTC.

The V call is TRBV6-6, the J call TRBJ1-2; TRBD1 might be the D (6 bases). Germline V gene lookup returns CDR1 MNHNY and CDR2 SVGAGI (reference sequence). V lost 6 bases and J 7 bases, leaving 18 bases between the germline ends. This CDR3 spans 14 amino acids. CDR3 bases: TGTGCCAGCAGCCAGCAGGGGTTTAATTCTGGCTACACCTTC. Protein sequence: CASSQQGFNSGYTF.

V and J are TRBV6-5 and TRBJ1-5, with 7 bases lining up with TRBD1. The CDR3 is 15 amino acids. Per germline, CDR1 MNHEY and CDR2 SVGAGI. V dropped 6 bases and J dropped 6; count of bases not matched to a gene: 11. DNA for the CDR3: TGTGCCAGCAGCCCAACCGACAGGGCTAGTCAGCCCCAGCATTTT. Protein sequence: CASSPTDRASQPQHF.

V and J are TRBV5-1 and TRBJ2-7; 13 nucleotides match TRBD2. CDR1 SGHRS and CDR2 YFSETQ come from the germline V gene. CDR3 size: 15 residues. The trim removed 3 bases at V and 5 bases at J, leaving 5 bases unmatched. The CDR3 protein is CASSSGTSGTHEQYF. The CDR3 DNA follows: TGCGCCAGCAGCTCGGGGACTAGCGGGACCCACGAGCAGTACTTC.

The chain has TRBV6-5 and TRBJ1-2; D is ambiguous. The germline gives CDR1 MNHEY, CDR2 SVGAGI. The CDR3 loop spans 15 amino acids. V was cut by 3 bases and J by 0 bases, with 11 bases left in between. The DNA of the CDR3 is TGTGCCAGCAGTTATAGCCGGGAGTCTAACTATGGCTACACCTTC. Its protein product is CASSYSRESNYGYTF.

V usage is TRBV6-5 and J usage is TRBJ1-3, with TRBD1 matching 7 bases. In germline, CDR1 is MNHEY, CDR2 SVGAGI. CDR3 size: 15 residues. Germline trimming cut 5 bases from V and 3 bases from J; bases unmatched to any gene: 7. In nucleotides, the CDR3 is TGTGCCAGCAGTGTCCTCTGGACAGGTGGAAACACCATATATTTT. Translation: CASSVLWTGGNTIYF.

CDR3 nucleotides: TGTGCCAGTAGTATGCGGGAGACATGGGAGACCCAGTACTTC. This translates into CASSMRETWETQYF. The V call is TRBV19, the J call TRBJ2-5, with TRBD2 identical over 7 bases. Germline CDR1 reads LNHDA; CDR2 reads SQIVND (reference sequence). The CDR3 has 14 amino acids. Losses at the gene ends were 3 bases for V and 5 bases for J; bases not matched to a gene: 6.

This chain connects TRBV7-6 to TRBJ1-1; a weak D match, TRBD1 (5 bases). With 1 base removed from V and 1 base from J, the gap between germline ends came to 10 bases. The CDR3 covers 15 residues. Germline assignment: CDR1 SGHVS and CDR2 FNYEAQ. The CDR3: CASSLVGGTNTEAFF. CDR3 coding DNA: TGTGCCAGCAGCTTAGTCGGGGGTACGAACACTGAAGCTTTCTTT. The variable domain in full, completed from reference TRBV7-6 and TRBJ1-1, reads GAGVSQSPRYKVTKRGQDVALRCDPISGHVSLYWYRQALGQGPEFLTYFNYEAQQDKSGLPNDRFSAERPEGSISTLTIQRTEQRDSAMYRCASSLVGGTNTEAFFGQGTRLTVV.

This clone occurred a few times. This rearrangement joins TRBV30 to TRBJ2-7, with TRBD2 matching 8 bases. CDR3 length: 13 amino acids. The germline V gene has CDR1 GTSNPN and CDR2 SVGIG (reference sequence). V shed 1 base and J 3 bases; nucleotides not matched to a gene: 2. CDR3 sequence: CAWSAGGVYEQYF. The CDR3 DNA sequence: TGTGCCTGGAGTGCCGGGGGGGTCTACGAGCAGTACTTC.

V usage is TRBV19 and J usage is TRBJ1-3; 9 bases match TRBD1. This CDR3 is built from 14 residues. Per germline, CDR1 LNHDA and CDR2 SQIVND (reference sequence). The J segment lost 2 bases and the V segment lost 7 bases, leaving 3 bases of the junction unmatched. The CDR3 nucleotides read TGTGCCAGTAATACAGGGGGCGCTGGAAACACCATATATTTT. Protein sequence: CASNTGGAGNTIYF.

The rearrangement uses TRBV6-1 and TRBJ1-5; D perhaps matches TRBD1 (5 bases). Germline-derived CDR1 and CDR2 are MNHNS and SASEGT. The length of the CDR3 is 16 residues. Trimming stripped 2 bases from V and 6 bases from J, with 17 bases between. The CDR3, as DNA: TGTGCCAGCAGTGAAATAGGGGACCCGCGGGGTCAGCCCCAGCATTTT. It specifies CASSEIGDPRGQPQHF.

The chain recombines TRBV7-9 with TRBJ2-3; no clear D gene. V was pared by 3 bases and J by 3 bases, with 10 bases between. The CDR3 covers 14 residues. CDR1 and CDR2 from the germline V gene are SEHNR and FQNEAQ (reference sequence). CDR3 sequence reads: CASSLSGPTDTQYF. The CDR3 nucleotides are TGTGCCAGCAGCTTGTCGGGTCCGACAGATACGCAGTATTTT. Complete variable domain (other parts from reference TRBV7-9 and TRBJ2-3): DTGVSQNPRHKITKRGQNVTFRCDPISEHNRLYWYRQTLGQGPEFLTYFQNEAQLEKSRLLSDRFSAERPKGSFSTLEIQRTEQGDSAMYLCASSLSGPTDTQYFGPGTRLTVL.

The V gene is TRBV18, the J gene TRBJ2-2; 7 bases map to TRBD2. V lost 1 base and J lost 0; bases outside the gene matches: 11. The CDR3 length is 19 residues. Germline-derived CDR1 and CDR2 are KGHSH and LQKENI. CDR3 nucleotides: TGTGCCAGCTCACCACTCCGACCGGGAGGAGGTGCGAACACCGGGGAGCTGTTTTTT. It codes for CASSPLRPGGGANTGELFF.

V is TRBV10-3 and J is TRBJ1-2, with a weak D call TRBD1 (6 bases). Germline-derived CDR1 and CDR2 are ENHRY and SYGVKD. The CDR3 covers 14 residues. V shed 7 bases and J shed 4 bases, with 16 bases lying between them. The CDR3 region is CAITLDRLFYGYTF. The CDR3 coding sequence is TGTGCCATCACCTTAGACAGGCTGTTCTATGGCTACACCTTC.

This clone was counted once. V is TRBV6-5 and J is TRBJ1-1, with a weak D call TRBD1 (5 bases). Germline values: CDR1 MNHEY, CDR2 SVGAGI. The length of the CDR3 is 14 residues. Trimming took 0 bases from V and 6 from J, leaving 11 bases between them. In nucleotides, the CDR3 is TGTGCCAGCAGTTACTCGACTGCAGGGCCTGAAGCTTTCTTT. Translated, it gives CASSYSTAGPEAFF.

This rearrangement joins TRBV9 to TRBJ1-1; D might be TRBD1 (5 bases). V gave up 0 bases and J gave up 4 bases, with 13 bases separating them. The CDR3 consists of 15 residues. Germline-derived CDR1 and CDR2 are SGDLS and YYNGEE. CDR3 bases: TGTGCCAGCAGCGTAGACGTGCTAAGGGGCACTGAAGCTTTCTTT. Residues: CASSVDVLRGTEAFF.

This chain uses TRBV25-1 with TRBJ2-5; 8 nucleotides line up with TRBD2. Germline V lookup: CDR1 MGHDK, CDR2 SYGVNS. V was clipped by 6 bases and J by 4 bases; unmatched bases: 10. The CDR3 consists of 15 residues. CDR3 sequence reads: CASSERGPTGETQYF. The CDR3 DNA reads TGTGCCAGCAGCGAGCGGGGGCCAACGGGAGAGACCCAGTACTTC.

The chain combines TRBV4-1 with TRBJ1-3; tentative D call: TRBD1 (5 bases). Germline V gene data show CDR1 as MGHRA and CDR2 as YSYEKL. The CDR3 loop spans 15 amino acids. Trimming shortened V by 0 bases and J by 0 bases, and 6 bases separated the two germline ends. CDR3 sequence reads: CASSQDRVSGNTIYF. The CDR3 nucleotides read TGCGCCAGCAGCCAAGACAGGGTCTCTGGAAACACCATATATTTT.

V and J are TRBV27 and TRBJ2-5; TRBD2 matches 8 bases. Per germline, CDR1 MNHEY and CDR2 SMNVEV (reference sequence). There are 17 residues in the CDR3. V shed 4 bases and J 1 base; nucleotides not matched to a gene: 11. The DNA of the CDR3 is TGTGCCAGCAGTTCTCCCCACCGAGCGGGAGCCCAAGAGACCCAGTACTTC. Translated: CASSSPHRAGAQETQYF.

The genes are TRBV15 and TRBJ2-3; 10 bases are shared with TRBD2. In germline, CDR1 is LNHNV, CDR2 YYDKDF (reference sequence). The CDR3 consists of 18 residues. V was clipped by 5 bases and J by 3 bases; unmatched bases: 14. The CDR3 protein is CATSEREGLFSGTDTQYF. CDR3 sequence (DNA): TGTGCCACCAGCGAGCGGGAGGGCCTGTTTTCTGGGACAGATACGCAGTATTTT.

The V call is TRBV5-1, the J call TRBJ1-2; D is unresolved. Trimming shortened V by 0 bases and J by 2 bases, and 14 bases separated the two germline ends. The germline gives CDR1 SGHRS, CDR2 YFSETQ. CDR3 size: 16 residues. This chain's CDR3 is CASSLGDGRRNYGYTF. CDR3 nucleotides: TGCGCCAGCAGCTTGGGCGACGGAAGGAGGAACTATGGCTACACCTTC.

The rearrangement joins TRBV7-2 to TRBJ2-7; 11 bases are a match to TRBD2. CDR3 length: 15 residues. Germline trimming cut 3 bases from V and 3 bases from J; bases unmatched to any gene: 4. Germline values: CDR1 SGHTA, CDR2 FQGNSA. DNA of the CDR3: TGTGCCAGCAGCTTGGCTAGCGGGGGGCGCTACGAGCAGTACTTC. This encodes CASSLASGGRYEQYF.

This chain connects TRBV5-1 to TRBJ2-1; D perhaps matches TRBD1 (5 bases). There are 15 residues in the CDR3. Germline V gives CDR1 SGHRS, CDR2 YFSETQ. V gave up 2 bases and J gave up 2 bases, with 11 bases separating them. The CDR3: CASSLQVSTYNEQFF. Written as DNA, the CDR3 is TGCGCCAGCAGCTTACAGGTCTCCACCTACAATGAGCAGTTCTTC.

Points on this clone: Within the sample, other DNA sequences also encode this same CDR3. This chain connects TRBV18 to TRBJ2-3; D unresolved. Trimming removed 4 bases from V and 2 bases from J, with 10 bases in between. The CDR3 runs to 14 residues. Germline V CDR1 and CDR2: KGHSH, LQKENI. The CDR3 region is CASSLAATTDTQYF. CDR3 in DNA: TGTGCCAGCTCACTAGCCGCCACCACAGATACGCAGTATTTT.

V is TRBV7-9 and J is TRBJ1-5; D is ambiguous. The CDR3 is 12 amino acids. Germline CDR1 SEHNR, CDR2 FQNEAQ (reference sequence). V gave up 3 bases and J gave up 5 bases, with 5 bases separating them. CDR3 loop: CASSFPDQPQHF. The CDR3 DNA is TGTGCCAGCAGCTTTCCAGATCAGCCCCAGCATTTT. Filled out from reference TRBV7-9 and TRBJ1-5, the complete variable domain reads DTGVSQNPRHKITKRGQNVTFRCDPISEHNRLYWYRQTLGQGPEFLTYFQNEAQLEKSRLLSDRFSAERPKGSFSTLEIQRTEQGDSAMYLCASSFPDQPQHFGDGTRLSIL.

The V call is TRBV6-5, the J call TRBJ1-3, with 8 bases that match TRBD1. The CDR3 covers 16 residues. Germline loops: CDR1 MNHEY, CDR2 SVGAGI. The trim removed 2 bases at V and 4 bases at J, leaving 7 bases unmatched. CDR3 in DNA: TGTGCCAGCAGTTACGATGGCAGGGGGCAGGGAAACACCATATATTTT. Protein product: CASSYDGRGQGNTIYF.